This record covers a single T cell receptor beta chain. These data are taken from a study of blood T cells in healthy people across ages. CDR3 length equals 12 residues. Trimming shortened V by 7 bases and J by 4 bases, and 10 bases separated the two germline ends. Germline V gene lookup returns CDR1 MNHEY and CDR2 SMNVEV (reference sequence). Primed by a sample-barcoded 5' primer and a J-beta primer mix, a second PCR proceeded for 7 to 11 cycles. From the 5' RACE reads, TCRdb called clonotypes with MiXCR, one entry per CDR3 protein. Among roughly 2 million distinct CDR3 sequences, 40% to 55% were seen once, and the ten largest hold 2% to 2.5%.

The J gene is TRBJ1-2, the V gene TRBV27; D possibly corresponds to TRBD1 (5 bases). The source is a woman between 35 and 50 years old in good health. Sequencing was performed on blood. CDR3 DNA sequence: TGTGCCAGCAAGGAGGGGAGCTATGGCTACACCTTC. Its protein product is CASKEGSYGYTF.